Shown below are 8 T cell receptor beta chains from a single sample sequenced in a study of CD8 T cells in ankylosing spondylitis. A single record per CDR3 protein comes from TCRdb applying MiXCR to the 5' RACE reads. There are 220,000 or so distinct CDR3 sequences in the sample; roughly 10% occur only once, and about 20% lies in the top ten. Material: blood, either unsorted or a sorted T cell fraction (not recorded which). The origin of the receptors is a male donor with ankylosing spondylitis or in good health (not recorded which).

This clonotype was seen at least ten times. The chain is built from TRBV20-1 and TRBJ2-3, with D perhaps matching TRBD2 (5 bases). Trimming cost V 3 bases and J 0 bases, with 13 bases left between them. Germline values: CDR1 DFQATT, CDR2 SNEGSKA (reference sequence). CDR3 size: 15 residues. CDR3 nucleotide sequence: TGCAGTGCTAGTAAGGTCGGGGTTAGCACAGATACGCAGTATTTT. As protein: CSASKVGVSTDTQYF.

This clonotype was observed at least ten times. The gene calls are TRBV2 and TRBJ2-3; D unclear. V lost 7 bases and J 5 bases, leaving 13 bases between the germline ends. CDR1 and CDR2 (germline): SNHLY, FYNNEI. The CDR3 is 13 amino acids. CDR3 protein: CASNPATGDTQYF. CDR3 nucleotides: TGTGCCAGCAACCCCGCCACGGGAGATACGCAGTATTTT.

This clonotype was found many times. Here the CDR3 DNA reads TGCAGTGCTAGGGACAGGGTCCGCAATCAGCCCCAGCATTTT. It codes for CSARDRVRNQPQHF. The chain carries TRBV20-1 and TRBJ1-5; 8 bases agree with TRBD1. There are 14 residues in the CDR3. Trimming cost V 3 bases and J 2 bases; bases outside gene matches: 3. Germline V lookup: CDR1 DFQATT, CDR2 SNEGSKA (reference sequence).

The DNA of the CDR3 is TGTGCCAGCAGCTTATGGGGGGGCGGCCTCGATGAGCAGTTCTTC. Amino acids: CASSLWGGGLDEQFF. The chain couples TRBV7-2 to TRBJ2-1; a possible D gene is TRBD2 (7 bases). This CDR3 comprises 15 residues. Per germline, CDR1 SGHTA and CDR2 FQGNSA. The V end lost 2 bases, the J end lost 8 bases, and 16 bases lay between the germline ends.

This clonotype was seen many times. V is TRBV7-2 and J is TRBJ2-1; D unclear. The CDR3 runs to 18 residues. Germline V gene data show CDR1 as SGHTA and CDR2 as FQGNSA. V was pared by 0 bases and J by 0 bases, with 15 bases between. CDR3: CASSLAVGRSTSYNEQFF. CDR3 in DNA: TGTGCCAGCAGCTTAGCCGTGGGCCGATCTACCTCCTACAATGAGCAGTTCTTC.

This clonotype was seen ten or more times. J is TRBJ1-1 and V is TRBV14; TRBD1 matches at 9 bases. The germline CDR1 and CDR2 sequences are SGHDN and FVKESK. Trimming removed 2 bases from V and 1 base from J; junction bases left unmatched: 2. The CDR3 is 15 amino acids. Written as DNA, the CDR3 is TGTGCCAGCAGCCAACAGGGACAGGGGAACACTGAAGCTTTCTTT. This translates into CASSQQGQGNTEAFF.

This clonotype was detected ten times or more. This chain connects TRBV5-1 to TRBJ2-7; 9 nucleotides align to TRBD1. CDR1 and CDR2 from the germline V gene are SGHRS and YFSETQ. The trim removed 4 bases at V and 3 bases at J, leaving 8 bases unmatched. CDR3 size: 15 residues. CDR3 bases: TGCGCCAGCAGCGCAACAGGGGGCGATTTCTACGAGCAGTACTTC. Translated, it gives CASSATGGDFYEQYF. Using reference TRBV5-1 and TRBJ2-7 for the parts outside the CDR3, the full variable domain is KAGVTQTPRYLIKTRGQQVTLSCSPISGHRSVSWYQQTPGQGLQFLFEYFSETQRNKGNFPGRFSGRQFSNSRSEMNVSTLELGDSALYLCASSATGGDFYEQYFGPGTRLTVT.

This clonotype was counted at least ten times. The CDR3 sequence: CASSLDPGGLDTQYF. CDR3 DNA sequence: TGTGCCAGCAGCTTAGACCCGGGGGGGTTGGATACGCAGTATTTT. The chain recombines TRBV7-2 with TRBJ2-3; TRBD2 aligns across 8 bases. The J segment lost 6 bases and the V segment lost 1 base, leaving 6 bases of the junction unmatched. The CDR3 runs 15 residues. The germline gives CDR1 SGHTA, CDR2 FQGNSA.